Described below is a single TCR beta chain sequence and its context. The germline V gene has CDR1 SGHRS and CDR2 YFSETQ. The ends were cut back, 0 bases at V and 1 base at J, with 10 bases in the middle. CDR3 length equals 15 residues. For the library, individual cDNA molecules each received unique molecular identifiers. MiXCR, run by TCRdb on the 5' RACE reads, gives a single entry per CDR3 protein. In the table there are 130,000 or so distinct CDR3 sequences, around 4.1% of which are singletons. Whole blood, unfractionated, served as the material for total RNA extraction. This entry belongs to a study of human T cells and chemical hapten exposure.

The sequence came from a female donor in good health. The chain couples TRBV5-1 to TRBJ1-1, with D perhaps matching TRBD1 (5 bases). CDR3 coding DNA: TGCGCCAGCAGCTTGGGGGACTACCGGAACACTGAAGCTTTCTTT. It codes for CASSLGDYRNTEAFF.